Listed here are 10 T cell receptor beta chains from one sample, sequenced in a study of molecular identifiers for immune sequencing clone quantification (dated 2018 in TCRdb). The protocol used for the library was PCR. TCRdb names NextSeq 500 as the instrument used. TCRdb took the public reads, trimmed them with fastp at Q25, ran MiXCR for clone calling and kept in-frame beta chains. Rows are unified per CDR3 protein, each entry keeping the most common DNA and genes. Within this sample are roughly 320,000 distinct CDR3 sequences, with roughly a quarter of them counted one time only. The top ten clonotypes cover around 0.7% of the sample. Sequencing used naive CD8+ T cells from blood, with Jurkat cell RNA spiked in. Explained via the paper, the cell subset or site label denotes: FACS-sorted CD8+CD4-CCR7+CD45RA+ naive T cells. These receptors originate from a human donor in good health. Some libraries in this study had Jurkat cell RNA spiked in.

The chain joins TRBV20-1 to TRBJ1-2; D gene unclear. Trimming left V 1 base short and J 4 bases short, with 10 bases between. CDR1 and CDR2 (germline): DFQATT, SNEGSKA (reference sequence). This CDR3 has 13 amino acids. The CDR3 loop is CSARVPHTYGYTF. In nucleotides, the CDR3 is TGCAGTGCTAGAGTACCGCATACCTATGGCTACACCTTC.

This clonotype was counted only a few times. The CDR3 nucleotides read TGCGCCAGCAGCCAAGATACTAGCGGCTCCTACAATGAGCAGTTCTTC. Its protein product is CASSQDTSGSYNEQFF. The V call is TRBV4-3, the J call TRBJ2-1; 8 bases line up with TRBD2. The CDR3 extends over 16 amino acids. Germline V gene data show CDR1 as LGHNA and CDR2 as YSLEER. Unmatched junction bases numbered 1, after V lost 0 bases and J lost 0 bases.

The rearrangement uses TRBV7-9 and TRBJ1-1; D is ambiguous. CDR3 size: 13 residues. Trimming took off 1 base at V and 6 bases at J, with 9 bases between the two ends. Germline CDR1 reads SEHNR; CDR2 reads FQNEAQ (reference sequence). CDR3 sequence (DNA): TGTGCCAGCAGCTTAGGACCGGATCCTGAAGCTTTCTTT. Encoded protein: CASSLGPDPEAFF.

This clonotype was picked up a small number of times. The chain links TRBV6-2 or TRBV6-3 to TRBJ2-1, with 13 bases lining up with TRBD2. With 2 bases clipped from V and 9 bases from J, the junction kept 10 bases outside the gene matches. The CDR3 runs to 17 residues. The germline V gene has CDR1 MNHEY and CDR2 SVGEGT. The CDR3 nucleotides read TGTGCCAGCAGTTACCCTCCCGGGACTAGCGGGATAGGTGAGCAGTTCTTC. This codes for CASSYPPGTSGIGEQFF.

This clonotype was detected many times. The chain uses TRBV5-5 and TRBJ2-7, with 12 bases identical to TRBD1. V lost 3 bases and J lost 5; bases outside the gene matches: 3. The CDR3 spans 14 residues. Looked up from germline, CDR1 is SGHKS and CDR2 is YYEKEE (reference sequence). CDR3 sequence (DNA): TGTGCCAGCAGCTGGGGACAGGGGGCTGACGAGCAGTACTTC. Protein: CASSWGQGADEQYF.

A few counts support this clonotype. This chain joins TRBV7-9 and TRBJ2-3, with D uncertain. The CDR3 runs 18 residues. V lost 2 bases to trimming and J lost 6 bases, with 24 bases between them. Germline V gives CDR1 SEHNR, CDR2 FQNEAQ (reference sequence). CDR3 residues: CASSLLPGQDANMDTQYF. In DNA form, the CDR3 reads TGTGCCAGCAGCTTACTACCTGGGCAGGATGCCAACATGGATACGCAGTATTTT.

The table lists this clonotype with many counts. CDR3 amino acids: CASNRRGGQNEQYF. The CDR3 nucleotides are TGTGCCAGCAACCGAAGGGGGGGCCAGAACGAGCAGTACTTC. V and J are TRBV9 and TRBJ2-7; D might be TRBD2 (7 bases). This CDR3 is 14 amino acids long. CDR1 and CDR2 (germline): SGDLS, YYNGEE. Trimming pared 6 bases from V and 5 bases from J, leaving 18 bases between.

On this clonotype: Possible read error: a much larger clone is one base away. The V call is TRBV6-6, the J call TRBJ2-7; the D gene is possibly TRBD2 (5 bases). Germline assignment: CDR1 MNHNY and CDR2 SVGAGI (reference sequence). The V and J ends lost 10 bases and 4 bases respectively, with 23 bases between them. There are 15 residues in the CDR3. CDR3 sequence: CATTPVAEGGYEQYF. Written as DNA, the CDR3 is TGTGCCACCACCCCTGTTGCGGAAGGCGGGTACGAGCAGTACTTC.

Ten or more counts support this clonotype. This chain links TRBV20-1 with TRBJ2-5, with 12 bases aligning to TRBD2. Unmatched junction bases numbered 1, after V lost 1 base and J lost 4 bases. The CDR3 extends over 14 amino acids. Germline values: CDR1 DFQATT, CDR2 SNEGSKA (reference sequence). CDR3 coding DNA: TGCAGTGCTAGAGGACTAGCGGGAGTAGAGACCCAGTACTTC. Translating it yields CSARGLAGVETQYF.

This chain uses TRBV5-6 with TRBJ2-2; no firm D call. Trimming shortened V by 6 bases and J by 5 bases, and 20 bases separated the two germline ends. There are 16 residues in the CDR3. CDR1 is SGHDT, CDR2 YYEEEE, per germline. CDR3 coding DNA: TGTGCCAGCAACGGACCCCCCCCGGTGAGGACCGGGGAGCTGTTTTTT. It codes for CASNGPPPVRTGELFF.